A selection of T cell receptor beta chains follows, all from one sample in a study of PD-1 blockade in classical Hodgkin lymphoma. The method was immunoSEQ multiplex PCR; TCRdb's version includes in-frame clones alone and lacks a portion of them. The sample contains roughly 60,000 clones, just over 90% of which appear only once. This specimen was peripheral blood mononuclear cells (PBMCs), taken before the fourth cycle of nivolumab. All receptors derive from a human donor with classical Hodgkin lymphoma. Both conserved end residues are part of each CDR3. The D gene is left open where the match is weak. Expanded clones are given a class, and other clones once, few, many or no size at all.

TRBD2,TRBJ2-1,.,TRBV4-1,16,CASSQARLAGGNEQFF,TGCGCCAGCAGCCAAGCAAGACTAGCGGGGGGCAATGAGCAGTTCTTC
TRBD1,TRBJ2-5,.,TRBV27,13,CASSVDRGETQYF,TGTGCCAGCAGTGTAGACAGGGGCGAGACCCAGTACTTC
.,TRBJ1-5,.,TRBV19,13,CASSSQLDQPQHF,TGTGCCAGTAGTTCCCAGTTGGATCAGCCCCAGCATTTT
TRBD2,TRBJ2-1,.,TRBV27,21,CASRYAAGLAGGQSSYNEQFF,TGTGCCAGCAGATACGCGGCGGGACTAGCGGGAGGGCAAAGCTCCTACAATGAGCAGTTCTTC
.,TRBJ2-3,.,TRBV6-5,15,CASSRLGAGTDTQYF,TGTGCCAGCAGCCGCCTGGGGGCTGGCACAGATACGCAGTATTTT
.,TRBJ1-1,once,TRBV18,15,CASSPRLQRRTEAFF,TGTGCCAGCTCACCACGTCTTCAGAGAAGGACTGAAGCTTTCTTT
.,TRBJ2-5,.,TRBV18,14,CASSPLASQETQYF,TGTGCCAGCTCACCATTGGCAAGCCAAGAGACCCAGTACTTC
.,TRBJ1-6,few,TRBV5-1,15,CASSLDSGSNSPLHF,TGCGCCAGCAGCTTGGATTCAGGGAGTAATTCACCCCTCCACTTT
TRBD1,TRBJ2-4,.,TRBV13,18,CASSAVVSDRVSKNIQYF,TGTGCCAGCAGCGCTGTCGTTTCGGACAGGGTTTCCAAAAACATTCAGTACTTC
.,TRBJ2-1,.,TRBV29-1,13,CSVEAGWYNEQFF,TGCAGCGTTGAGGCAGGGTGGTACAATGAGCAGTTCTTC
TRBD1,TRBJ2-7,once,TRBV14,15,CASSRNTGTGFEQYF,TGTGCCAGCAGCCGCAATACCGGGACAGGGTTCGAGCAGTACTTC
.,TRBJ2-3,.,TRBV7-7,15,CASSFSGGGTDTQYF,TGTGCTAGCAGCTTTAGCGGCGGGGGCACAGATACGCAGTATTTT